The clone carrying this T cell receptor (beta chain) showed up just once. These data belong to a study of blood T cell repertoires in COVID-19. Study details: Acute and convalescent COVID-19 specimens originated in the United States, Italy and Spain.

Method: immunoSEQ multiplex PCR; TCRdb's copy keeps in-frame clones and lacks some. The profile shows over 85,000 clones, 85% of them singletons. Germline V CDR1 and CDR2: MNHEY, SVGAGI. The length of the CDR3 is 14 residues. The junction had 7 bases not matched to a gene; V was cut back by 4 bases and J by 6 bases. The TCR originated in a man older than 75 with acute or convalescent COVID-19. The chain links TRBV6-5 to TRBJ1-2; 8 bases agree with TRBD1. Sequencing was carried out using peripheral blood. Here the CDR3 reads CASSFGQGMDGYTF. The CDR3, as DNA: TGTGCCAGCAGTTTCGGACAGGGAATGGATGGCTACACCTTC.